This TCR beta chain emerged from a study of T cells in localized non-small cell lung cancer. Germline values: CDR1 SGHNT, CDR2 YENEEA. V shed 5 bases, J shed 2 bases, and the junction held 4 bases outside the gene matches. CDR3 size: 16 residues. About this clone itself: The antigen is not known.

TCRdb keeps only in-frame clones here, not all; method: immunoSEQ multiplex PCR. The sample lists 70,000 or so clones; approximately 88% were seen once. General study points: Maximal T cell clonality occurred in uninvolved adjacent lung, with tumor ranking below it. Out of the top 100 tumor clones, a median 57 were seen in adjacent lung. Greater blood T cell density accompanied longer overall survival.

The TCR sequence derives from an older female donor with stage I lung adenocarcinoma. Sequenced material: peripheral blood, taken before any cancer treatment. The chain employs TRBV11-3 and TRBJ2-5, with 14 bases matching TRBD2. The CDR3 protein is CASSPGLAGGQETQYF. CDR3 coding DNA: TGTGCCAGCAGCCCAGGACTAGCGGGGGGACAAGAGACCCAGTACTTC.